The clone carrying this T cell receptor (beta chain) has only a few counts. What it binds is not known. Lacking the conserved final phenylalanine or tryptophan, this CDR3 likely reflects a read error. The sample belongs to a study of T cells in Graves' hyperthyroidism and ophthalmopathy. On the study more broadly: Any treatment followed the collection of peripheral blood at initial diagnosis.

Researchers amplified the TCR beta CDR3 regions from RNA transcripts. The HTBI set primed first-round TCR CDR3 RT-PCR. TCRdb passed the multiplex PCR reads through MiXCR, listing each CDR3 protein once. The table has more than 550,000 distinct CDR3 sequences, 18% seen once. Diagnostic assessment was based on clinical symptoms, serum thyroxine and TRAb, thyroid ultrasound and orbital computed tomography. Study results and caveats: A 13 V-J signature model discriminated ophthalmopathy versus stable hyperthyroidism. Model output signaled ophthalmopathy a median about seven months ahead of onset.

The TCR originated in a woman aged 45 to 65 with Graves' hyperthyroidism that later progressed to Graves' ophthalmopathy. Material for sequencing was blood.

CDR3 loop: CASSRPGQGTGELFL. CDR3 coding DNA: TGTGCCAGCAGTAGACCGGGACAGGGCACCGGGGAGCTGTTTCTT. This rearrangement joins TRBV6-2 or TRBV6-3 to TRBJ2-2; 9 bases line up with TRBD1. The germline gives CDR1 MNHEY, CDR2 SVGEGT. Trimming removed 5 bases from V and 4 bases from J; junction bases left unmatched: 5. The CDR3 covers 15 residues.